The 7 T cell receptor beta chains given below trace back to one sample, sequenced in a study of beta chain features in type 1 diabetes. The study reverse transcribed the entire isolated RNA, so it sequenced expressed TCRB transcripts. TCRdb's table, derived via immunoSEQ multiplex PCR, lists solely in-frame clones and lacks some. This sample has about 900,000 clones, with 15% to 20% found just once. Sequenced input: naive CD4+ T cells from blood. The origin of the receptors is a woman in her late teens or twenties in good health.

The chain is built from TRBV9 and TRBJ2-1; 11 bases are shared with TRBD2. Trimming removed 10 bases from V and 8 bases from J; junction bases left unmatched: 20. This CDR3 is 17 amino acids long. Germline CDR1 reads SGDLS; CDR2 reads YYNGEE. CDR3 protein: CADTKTSGKGLVYEQFF. CDR3 nucleotide sequence: TGTGCCGACACGAAGACTAGCGGGAAAGGTTTGGTCTATGAGCAGTTCTTC.

The genes are TRBV4-1 and TRBJ2-3; 8 positions agree with TRBD2. Per the germline V gene, CDR1 is MGHRA and CDR2 is YSYEKL. CDR3 length equals 20 residues. The V segment lost 0 bases and the J segment 1 base; nucleotides outside the gene matches: 15. CDR3 sequence (DNA): TGCGCCAGCAGCCAAGAAAGTAACTCCCTGAGCGGGAGTGGCACAGATACGCAGTATTTT. It yields the protein CASSQESNSLSGSGTDTQYF.

The genes are TRBV27 and TRBJ2-1, with D unresolved. The CDR3 has 15 residues. Trimming cost V 6 bases and J 3 bases, with 15 bases left between them. The germline V gene has CDR1 MNHEY and CDR2 SMNVEV (reference sequence). This chain's CDR3 is CASSRRTGLYNEQFF. The CDR3 DNA sequence: TGTGCCAGCAGCCGAAGGACCGGGCTCTACAATGAGCAGTTCTTC.

This clone has a handful of counts. This chain joins TRBV2 and TRBJ2-7, with a tentative D call TRBD2 (6 bases). Germline V gene data show CDR1 as SNHLY and CDR2 as FYNNEI. CDR3 length: 12 amino acids. The CDR3 sequence: CGGGASIYEQYF. In DNA, the CDR3 is TGTGGCGGAGGGGCCAGCATCTACGAGCAGTACTTC.

This clone was seen only a few times. V usage is TRBV5-4 and J usage is TRBJ2-3; 12 bases map to TRBD2. V trimming: 3 bases; J trimming: 5 bases; junction bases outside the gene matches: 4. The germline CDR1 and CDR2 sequences are SGHNT and YYREEE (reference sequence). This CDR3 is 15 amino acids long. This CDR3 reads CASSSTLAGGDTQYF. The CDR3 DNA sequence: TGTGCCAGCAGCTCCACACTAGCGGGAGGAGATACGCAGTATTTT.

This clone was recorded a few times. The chain combines TRBV7-8 with TRBJ2-2, with D uncertain. The germline V and J ends were trimmed by 2 bases and 6 bases, with 7 bases remaining between them. The CDR3 extends over 13 amino acids. CDR1 SGHVS and CDR2 FQNEAQ come from the germline V gene. This chain's CDR3 is CASSLSRSGELFF. As DNA, the CDR3 is TGTGCCAGCAGCTTAAGTAGGTCCGGGGAGCTGTTTTTT.

V usage is TRBV15 and J usage is TRBJ2-7, with D possibly matching TRBD2 (6 bases). CDR3 size: 15 residues. Trimming stripped 5 bases from V and 1 base from J, with 15 bases between. Germline CDR1 LNHNV, CDR2 YYDKDF (reference sequence). CDR3 sequence reads: CATSPTRRGSYEQYF. The CDR3 bases are TGTGCCACCAGCCCCACCAGGCGGGGATCCTACGAGCAGTACTTC. The full variable domain, in which reference TRBV15 and TRBJ2-7 provide the parts outside the CDR3, is DAMVIQNPRYQVTQFGKPVTLSCSQTLNHNVMYWYQQKSSQAPKLLFHYYDKDFNNEADTPDNFQSRRPNTSFCFLDIRSPGLGDTAMYLCATSPTRRGSYEQYFGPGTRLTVT.